The TCR beta chain described here comes from a study of T cell repertoires in cytomegalovirus infection. The wider study: Recently identified HLA-C-restricted CMV epitopes were among the peptides used. Evidence of both CMV infection and a matching HLA type came from public TCR beta signatures. Broader study findings: HLA-C-restricted, CMV-specific TCR beta clonotypes were dominant ex vivo. Accumulated public TCR beta family frequency recognized individuals carrying CMV together with the relevant HLA.

TCRdb reprocessed the reads via MiXCR and lists one record per CDR3 protein. The table shows some 940,000 distinct CDR3 sequences, with about 33% occurring only once. The CDR3 covers 17 residues. V lost 1 base to trimming and J lost 4 bases; unmatched junction nucleotides: 8. Per the germline V gene, CDR1 is MNHNS and CDR2 is SASEGT. The sample holds a few counts of this clonotype. Antigen: not known. The sequencing here drew on cultured CD8+ T cells from PBMCs, taken from culture after CMV antigen stimulation. The chain recombines TRBV6-1 with TRBJ2-3; 10 bases fit TRBD2. This TCR derives from a human donor in good health (CMV status not recorded). Some clones in this sample may be carry-over from other donors' samples. CDR3 sequence reads: CASSEEWLAGESDTQYF. The CDR3 DNA follows: TGTGCCAGCAGTGAAGAATGGCTAGCGGGGGAGTCAGATACGCAGTATTTT.